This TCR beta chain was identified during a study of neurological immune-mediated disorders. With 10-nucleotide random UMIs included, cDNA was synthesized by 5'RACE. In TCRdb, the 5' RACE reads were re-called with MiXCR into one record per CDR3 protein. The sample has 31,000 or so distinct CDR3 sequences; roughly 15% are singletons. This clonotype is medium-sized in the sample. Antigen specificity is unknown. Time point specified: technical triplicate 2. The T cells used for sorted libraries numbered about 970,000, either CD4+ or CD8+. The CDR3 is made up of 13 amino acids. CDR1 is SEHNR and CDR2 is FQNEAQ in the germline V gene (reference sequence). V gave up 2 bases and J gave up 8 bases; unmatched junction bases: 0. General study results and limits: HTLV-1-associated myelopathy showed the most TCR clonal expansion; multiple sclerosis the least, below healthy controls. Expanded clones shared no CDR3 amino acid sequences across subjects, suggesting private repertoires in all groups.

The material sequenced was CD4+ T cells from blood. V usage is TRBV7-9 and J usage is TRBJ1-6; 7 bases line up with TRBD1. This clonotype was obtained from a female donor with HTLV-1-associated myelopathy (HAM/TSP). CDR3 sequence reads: CASSLQGDSPLHF. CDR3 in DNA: TGTGCCAGCAGCTTACAGGGGGATTCACCCCTCCACTTT.